Each of the 20 T cell receptor beta chains below was sequenced from the same sample in a study of vaccination effects on CD4 cells after COVID-19. At the end of roughly ten days of culture, CD4+ T cells were isolated. Each participant was administered two doses of either the BNT162b2 or the mRNA-1273 vaccine. These receptors lack a known antigen. Measured with immunoSEQ multiplex PCR; TCRdb has only the in-frame clones, and not every one. Found here are fewer than 55,000 clones, under 80% of them singletons; the top ten hold 6% to 7%. Here the sequenced sample was CD4+ T cells from PBMCs cultured without peptide, taken after COVID-19 vaccination. The receptors were sampled from a human donor who received a COVID-19 vaccine.

Note on this clone: Because the CDR3's place on the DNA is in doubt, the DNA is left out and the CDR3 is given as listed by TCRdb. The genes are TRBV12-3 or TRBV12-4 and TRBJ1-1; TRBD1 reflects the table's D call only, with no check against the DNA. The CDR3 is 12 amino acids long, termini counted. The CDR3 region is CASSFGTGTVIF.

This clone showed up just a few times. The rearrangement uses TRBV4-1 and TRBJ1-6; possibly TRBD1 for D (5 bases). This CDR3 region has 15 residues. CDR1 and CDR2 (germline): MGHRA, YSYEKL. V gave up 1 base and J gave up 8 bases, with 12 bases separating them. The CDR3 nucleotides read TGCGCCAGCAGCCAAGTGGGACTTGGGGATTCACCCCTCCACTTT. It translates to CASSQVGLGDSPLHF.

The V and J genes are TRBV4-1 and TRBJ1-6; D gene ambiguous. The CDR3 runs 16 residues. With 4 bases removed from V and 5 bases from J, the gap between germline ends came to 15 bases. Germline-derived CDR1 and CDR2 are MGHRA and YSYEKL. The CDR3 DNA follows: TGCGCCAGCAGCCTTCTGGGCGACGGAGATAATTCACCCCTCCACTTT. Its translation: CASSLLGDGDNSPLHF.

The rearrangement uses TRBV18 and TRBJ1-6, with unresolved D. The CDR3 contains 14 residues. CDR1 KGHSH and CDR2 LQKENI come from the germline V gene. V was trimmed by 6 bases and J by 10 bases, leaving 16 bases between them. The CDR3 loop is CASSTGSPGSPLHF. The CDR3 DNA is TGTGCCAGCTCTACGGGCTCCCCCGGGTCACCCCTCCACTTT.

V is TRBV9 and J is TRBJ2-5; D might be TRBD1 or TRBD2, each matching 7 bases. CDR3 length equals 15 residues. The V end lost 3 bases, the J end lost 5 bases, and 17 bases lay between the germline ends. Germline loops: CDR1 SGDLS, CDR2 YYNGEE. CDR3 sequence: CASSGQGLTWETQYF. The CDR3 DNA sequence: TGTGCCAGCAGCGGACAGGGACTAACATGGGAGACCCAGTACTTC.

The chain is built from TRBV27 and TRBJ2-3; D remains unclear. V lost 7 bases and J lost 2, with 10 bases in between. Looked up from germline, CDR1 is MNHEY and CDR2 is SMNVEV (reference sequence). The CDR3 has 13 residues. DNA for the CDR3: TGTGCCAGCAAGCGCGTGCTCACAGATACGCAGTATTTT. It is translated as CASKRVLTDTQYF.

The J gene is TRBJ2-7, the V gene TRBV7-8; no firm D call. Trimming stripped 2 bases from V and 0 bases from J, with 11 bases between. The CDR3 consists of 15 residues. Germline lookup yields CDR1 SGHVS and CDR2 FQNEAQ. This CDR3 is CASSLRLTNSYEQYF. For the CDR3, the DNA is TGTGCCAGCAGCTTAAGACTGACGAACTCCTACGAGCAGTACTTC.

The CDR3, as DNA: TGTGCCAGTAGTATACGTCCGTCAGATACGCAGTATTTT. It codes for CASSIRPSDTQYF. The rearrangement uses TRBV19 and TRBJ2-3, with D uncertain. The germline V and J ends were trimmed by 2 bases and 4 bases, with 7 bases remaining between them. CDR3 length: 13 residues. Germline V gene lookup returns CDR1 LNHDA and CDR2 SQIVND (reference sequence).

This sequence joins TRBV7-7 and TRBJ2-1; tentatively, D is TRBD2 (5 bases). V dropped 2 bases and J dropped 7 bases, with 9 bases sitting between them. This CDR3 comprises 13 residues. CDR1 SSHAT and CDR2 FNYEAQ come from the germline V gene (reference sequence). Here the CDR3 reads CASSLSSRNEQFF. CDR3 coding DNA: TGTGCCAGCAGCTTATCTAGCAGGAATGAGCAGTTCTTC.

The chain joins TRBV6-5 to TRBJ1-5; 10 bases align to TRBD1. The CDR3 is made up of 13 amino acids. CDR1 and CDR2 from the germline V gene are MNHEY and SVGAGI. Unmatched junction bases numbered 4, after V lost 10 bases and J lost 4 bases. The CDR3 reads CAIRTGGNQPQHF. The CDR3 nucleotides read TGTGCCATTAGGACAGGGGGGAATCAGCCCCAGCATTTT.

This clone was observed once. This sequence joins TRBV6-2 or TRBV6-3 and TRBJ2-1, with 9 bases lining up with TRBD1. V lost 2 bases, J lost 6 bases, and 11 bases stayed unmatched. The CDR3 runs to 17 residues. CDR1 is MNHEY and CDR2 is SVGEGT in the germline V gene. CDR3 coding DNA: TGTGCCAGCAGTTACGCTATGCGGGACAGGGCTCGCAATGAGCAGTTCTTC. As protein: CASSYAMRDRARNEQFF.

The chain combines TRBV23-1 with TRBJ2-7; D gene uncertain. TRBV23-1 is sorted into the ORF group, with uncertain function. Between the trimmed V and J ends, which lost 2 bases and 3 bases, there was a span of 8 bases. This CDR3 comprises 13 residues. In DNA, the CDR3 is TGCGCCAGCAGTCAAGGGCTCGGCTACGAGCAGTACTTC. Translation: CASSQGLGYEQYF.

The sample holds a few counts of this clone. The rearrangement uses TRBV19 and TRBJ2-7; D unclear. CDR3 size: 12 residues. The V gene lost 2 bases and the J gene lost 4 bases, with 6 bases spanning the gap. Looked up from germline, CDR1 is LNHDA and CDR2 is SQIVND (reference sequence). CDR3 amino acids: CASSINRYEQYF. CDR3 bases: TGTGCCAGTAGTATAAATCGGTACGAGCAGTACTTC.

This clone was counted between two and nine times. The genes are TRBV10-2 and TRBJ2-3; no definite D call. V lost 6 bases and J 9 bases, leaving 13 bases between the germline ends. Germline lookup yields CDR1 WSHSY and CDR2 SAAADI. The CDR3 is made up of 12 amino acids. This CDR3 is CASRDVSLTQYF. CDR3 in DNA: TGCGCCAGCAGGGACGTCTCCCTGACGCAGTATTTT.

CDR3 DNA sequence: TGTGCCATCAGTGAGTCGACTAGCGGCTCCTACGAGCAGTACTTC. Translation gives CAISESTSGSYEQYF. This chain connects TRBV10-3 to TRBJ2-7; TRBD2 matches 9 bases. The J segment lost 0 bases and the V segment lost 0 bases, leaving 0 bases of the junction unmatched. CDR1 is ENHRY and CDR2 is SYGVKD in the germline V gene. The CDR3 has 15 residues.

The chain is built from TRBV14 and TRBJ1-2; D gene ambiguous. Germline V gene data show CDR1 as SGHDN and CDR2 as FVKESK. Trimming took 1 base from V and 2 from J, leaving 11 bases between them. The CDR3 sequence is 15 residues long. The CDR3 reads CASSQVYTRNYGYTF. CDR3 DNA: TGTGCCAGCAGCCAAGTATACACCCGGAACTATGGCTACACCTTC. Complete variable domain (other parts from reference TRBV14 and TRBJ1-2): EAGVTQFPSHSVIEKGQTVTLRCDPISGHDNLYWYRRVMGKEIKFLLHFVKESKQDESGMPNNRFLAERTGGTYSTLKVQPAELEDSGVYFCASSQVYTRNYGYTFGSGTRLTVV.

This chain joins TRBV12-5 and TRBJ2-1; possible D gene TRBD1, 6 bases. The CDR3 is 16 residues long. Trimming removed 0 bases from V and 6 bases from J, with 15 bases in between. Germline V CDR1 and CDR2: LGHNT, FRNRAP. In nucleotides, the CDR3 is TGTGCTAGTGGTTTGGTACAGGGACCCTCTAGCAATGAGCAGTTCTTC. Translated: CASGLVQGPSSNEQFF. The whole variable domain, filled in from reference TRBV12-5 and TRBJ2-1, reads DARVTQTPRHKVTEMGQEVTMRCQPILGHNTVFWYRQTMMQGLELLAYFRNRAPLDDSGMPKDRFSAEMPDATLATLKIQPSEPRDSAVYFCASGLVQGPSSNEQFFGPGTRLTVL.

This clone was seen only a few times. The chain uses TRBV7-9 and TRBJ2-7; D not certain. This CDR3 comprises 11 residues. V was trimmed by 5 bases and J by 3 bases, leaving 5 bases between them. CDR1 and CDR2 (germline): SEHNR, FQNEAQ (reference sequence). CDR3 protein: CASSLDYEQYF. The DNA for the CDR3 is TGTGCCAGCAGCCTCGACTACGAGCAGTACTTC.

This chain joins TRBV15 and TRBJ1-3; D remains unclear. CDR1 and CDR2 from the germline V gene are LNHNV and YYDKDF (reference sequence). This CDR3 is built from 15 residues. V shed 5 bases and J shed 0 bases, with 11 bases lying between them. CDR3 amino acids: CATSSSQNSGNTIYF. In DNA form, the CDR3 reads TGTGCCACCAGCTCCTCTCAAAACTCTGGAAACACCATATATTTT.

The chain couples TRBV6-5 to TRBJ2-5; either TRBD1 or TRBD2 may fit D (5 bases each). This CDR3 is built from 15 residues. V was pared by 0 bases and J by 5 bases, with 13 bases between. Germline CDR1 reads MNHEY; CDR2 reads SVGAGI. DNA for the CDR3: TGTGCCAGCAGTTACTCTGAGGGGCTGGGGGAGACCCAGTACTTC. Encoded protein: CASSYSEGLGETQYF.